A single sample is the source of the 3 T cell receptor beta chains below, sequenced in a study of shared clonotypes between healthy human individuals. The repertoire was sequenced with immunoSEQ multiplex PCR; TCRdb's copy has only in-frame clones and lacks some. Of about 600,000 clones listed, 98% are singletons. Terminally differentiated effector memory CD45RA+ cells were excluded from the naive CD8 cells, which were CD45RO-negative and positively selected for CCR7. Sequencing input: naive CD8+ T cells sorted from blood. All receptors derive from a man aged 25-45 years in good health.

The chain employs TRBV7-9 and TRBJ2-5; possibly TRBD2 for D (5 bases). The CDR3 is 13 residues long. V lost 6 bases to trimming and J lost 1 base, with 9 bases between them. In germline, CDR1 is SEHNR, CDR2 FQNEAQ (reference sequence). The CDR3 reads CASSGLLQETQYF. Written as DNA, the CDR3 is TGTGCCAGCAGTGGACTTCTCCAAGAGACCCAGTACTTC.

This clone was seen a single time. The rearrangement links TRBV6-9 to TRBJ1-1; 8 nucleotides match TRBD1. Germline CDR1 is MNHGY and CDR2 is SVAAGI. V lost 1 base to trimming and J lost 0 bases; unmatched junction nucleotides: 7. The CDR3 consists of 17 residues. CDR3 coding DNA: TGTGCCAGCAGTTATTACAGGGGGGAATGGGTGAACACTGAAGCTTTCTTT. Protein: CASSYYRGEWVNTEAFF.

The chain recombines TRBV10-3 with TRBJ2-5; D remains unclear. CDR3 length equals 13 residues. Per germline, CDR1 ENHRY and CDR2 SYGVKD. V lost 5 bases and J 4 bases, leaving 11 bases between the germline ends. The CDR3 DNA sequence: TGTGCCATCAGTATGCACGCCATAGAGACCCAGTACTTC. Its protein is CAISMHAIETQYF.